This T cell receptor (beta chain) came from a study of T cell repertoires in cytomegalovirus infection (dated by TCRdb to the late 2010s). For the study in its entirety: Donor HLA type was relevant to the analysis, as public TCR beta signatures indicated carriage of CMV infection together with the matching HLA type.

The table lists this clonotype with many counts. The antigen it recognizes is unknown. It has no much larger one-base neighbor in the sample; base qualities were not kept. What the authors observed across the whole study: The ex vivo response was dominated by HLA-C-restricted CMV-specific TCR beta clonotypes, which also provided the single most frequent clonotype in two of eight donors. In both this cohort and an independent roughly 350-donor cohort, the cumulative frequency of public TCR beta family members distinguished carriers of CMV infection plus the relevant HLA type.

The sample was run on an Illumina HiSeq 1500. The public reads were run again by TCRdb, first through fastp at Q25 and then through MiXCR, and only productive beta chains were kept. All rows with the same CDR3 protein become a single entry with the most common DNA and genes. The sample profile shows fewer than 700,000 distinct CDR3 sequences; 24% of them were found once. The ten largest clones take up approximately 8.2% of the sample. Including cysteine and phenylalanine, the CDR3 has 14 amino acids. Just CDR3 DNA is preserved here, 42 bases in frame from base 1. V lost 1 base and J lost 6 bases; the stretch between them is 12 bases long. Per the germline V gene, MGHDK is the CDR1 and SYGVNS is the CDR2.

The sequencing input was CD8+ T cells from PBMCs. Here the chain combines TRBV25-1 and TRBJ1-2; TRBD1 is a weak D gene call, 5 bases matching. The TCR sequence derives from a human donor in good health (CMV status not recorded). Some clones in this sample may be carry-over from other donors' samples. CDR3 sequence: CASSEWEGVDGYTF. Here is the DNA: TGTGCCAGCAGTGAATGGGAAGGGGTAGATGGCTACACCTTC.